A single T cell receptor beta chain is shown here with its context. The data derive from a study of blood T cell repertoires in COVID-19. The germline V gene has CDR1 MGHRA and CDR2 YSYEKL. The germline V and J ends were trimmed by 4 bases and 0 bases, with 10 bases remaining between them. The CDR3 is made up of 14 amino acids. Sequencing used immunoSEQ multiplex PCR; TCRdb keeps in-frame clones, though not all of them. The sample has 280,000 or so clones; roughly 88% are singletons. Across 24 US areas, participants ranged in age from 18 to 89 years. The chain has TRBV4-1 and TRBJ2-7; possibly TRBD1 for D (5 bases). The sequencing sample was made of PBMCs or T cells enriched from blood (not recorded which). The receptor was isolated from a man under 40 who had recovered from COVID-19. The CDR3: CASSLQTDSYEQYF. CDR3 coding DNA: TGCGCCAGCAGCCTCCAGACAGACTCCTACGAGCAGTACTTC.